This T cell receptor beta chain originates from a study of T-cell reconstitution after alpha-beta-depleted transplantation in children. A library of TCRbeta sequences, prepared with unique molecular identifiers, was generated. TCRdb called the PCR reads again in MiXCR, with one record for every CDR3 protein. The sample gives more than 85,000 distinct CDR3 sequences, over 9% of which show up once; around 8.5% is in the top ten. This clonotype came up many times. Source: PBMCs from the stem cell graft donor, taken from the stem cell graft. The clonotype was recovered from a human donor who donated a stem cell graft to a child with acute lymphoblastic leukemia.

The CDR3 DNA reads TGTGCCAGCAGCCCTGGGGTTGAGACCCAGTACTTC. It translates to CASSPGVETQYF. The rearrangement links TRBV12-3 or TRBV12-4 to TRBJ2-5; D unresolved. The CDR3 covers 12 residues. Deletions cut 6 bases from V and 5 bases from J, with 10 bases between.